This T cell receptor (beta chain) was recovered during a study of shared clonotypes between healthy human individuals. The repertoire was sequenced with immunoSEQ multiplex PCR; TCRdb's copy has only in-frame clones and lacks some. The repertoire holds about 1.1 million clones, with around 78% as singletons. The germline V gene encodes CDR1 SGHAT and CDR2 FQNNGV. Trimming took 4 bases from V and 2 from J, leaving 12 bases between them. This CDR3 comprises 15 residues. Sequenced input: memory CD4+ T cells from PBMCs. Subset of the sample: CD45RA-negative fraction. This clonotype originated in a young man in good health. Some clones in this sample may be carry-over from other donors' samples. The chain combines TRBV11-2 with TRBJ1-3; D gene ambiguous. CDR3 amino acids: CASSSVRGTGNTIYF. The CDR3 nucleotides are TGTGCCAGCAGCTCAGTACGGGGAACTGGAAACACCATATATTTT.